The 9 T cell receptor beta chains in this list originate from one sample, sequenced in a study of blood T cell repertoires in COVID-19. Sequencing used immunoSEQ multiplex PCR; TCRdb keeps in-frame clones, though not all of them. The sample consists of 200,000 to 250,000 clones, 70% to 85% of them appearing once. Material for sequencing was PBMCs or T cells enriched from blood (not recorded which). The origin of the receptors is an older woman who had recovered from COVID-19.

The CDR3 DNA reads as TGTGCCAGCAGTGAATACGGGACAGGGGCTGGGGCCAACGTCCTGACTTTC. This gives the protein CASSEYGTGAGANVLTF. V gene TRBV25-1 combines with J gene TRBJ2-6, with 10 bases lining up with TRBD1. CDR1 MGHDK and CDR2 SYGVNS come from the germline V gene. The CDR3 sequence is 17 residues long. Trimming at V came to 0 bases and at J to 2 bases, leaving 1 base not matched to a gene.

The chain joins TRBV7-8 to TRBJ2-1; D is perhaps TRBD1 (5 bases). The CDR3 has 14 residues. The V and J ends lost 8 bases and 1 base respectively, with 12 bases between them. CDR1 is SGHVS, CDR2 FQNEAQ, per germline. CDR3 region: CASCAQGSYNEQFF. CDR3 sequence (DNA): TGTGCCAGCTGCGCGCAGGGATCCTACAATGAGCAGTTCTTC.

The chain joins TRBV19 to TRBJ1-1; the D gene is possibly TRBD1 (5 bases). The germline V gene encodes CDR1 LNHDA and CDR2 SQIVND (reference sequence). The CDR3 has 14 amino acids. V shed 3 bases and J shed 4 bases, with 12 bases lying between them. DNA for the CDR3: TGTGCCAGTAGTATGGAGGGGCGCGGCACTGAAGCTTTCTTT. Amino acids: CASSMEGRGTEAFF.

In its sample, this clone was seen a few times. V and J are TRBV7-3 and TRBJ1-1, with 8 bases aligning to TRBD1. CDR1 is SGHTA, CDR2 FQGTGA, per germline. The CDR3 covers 15 residues. The V and J ends lost 5 bases and 8 bases, in that order; junction bases with no gene match: 13. CDR3 coding DNA: TGTGCCAGCAGCATCAACCCGACAGGGGTTGGCGAAGCTTTCTTT. Protein sequence: CASSINPTGVGEAFF.

J is TRBJ1-1 and V is TRBV25-1; possible D gene TRBD1, 5 bases. There are 16 residues in the CDR3. V shed 1 base and J shed 2 bases, with 14 bases lying between them. The germline V gene encodes CDR1 MGHDK and CDR2 SYGVNS. The CDR3 region is CASSESGRESNTEAFF. The CDR3 coding sequence is TGTGCCAGCAGTGAATCAGGCAGGGAATCAAACACTGAAGCTTTCTTT.

The chain couples TRBV5-1 to TRBJ1-1; no clear D. V was pared by 4 bases and J by 0 bases, with 7 bases between. The germline V gene has CDR1 SGHRS and CDR2 YFSETQ. The CDR3 is made up of 13 amino acids. CDR3 sequence reads: CASSDIMNTEAFF. Here the CDR3 DNA reads TGCGCCAGCAGCGACATCATGAACACTGAAGCTTTCTTT.

The chain joins TRBV25-1 to TRBJ1-6, with 9 nucleotides matching TRBD1. V lost 8 bases and J lost 7; bases outside the gene matches: 12. The CDR3 has 16 amino acids. CDR1 and CDR2 from the germline V gene are MGHDK and SYGVNS. The CDR3 sequence is CASQQTGTGKNSPLHF. The CDR3 region has the DNA TGTGCCAGCCAACAGACCGGGACAGGGAAGAATTCACCCCTCCACTTT.

J is TRBJ2-2 and V is TRBV19; a weak D match, TRBD1 (5 bases). This CDR3 contains 14 residues. In germline, CDR1 is LNHDA, CDR2 SQIVND (reference sequence). Trimming removed 3 bases at V and 2 bases at J, with 7 bases between. In DNA, the CDR3 is TGTGCCAGTAGTATGACAGACAACACCGGGGAGCTGTTTTTT. Protein: CASSMTDNTGELFF.

V usage is TRBV5-6 and J usage is TRBJ2-2; 9 nucleotides match TRBD1. Per germline, CDR1 SGHDT and CDR2 YYEEEE. Unmatched junction bases numbered 2, after V lost 5 bases and J lost 3 bases. CDR3 length equals 14 residues. CDR3 sequence reads: CASRYRGHTGELFF. The CDR3 DNA follows: TGTGCCAGCAGATACAGGGGGCACACCGGGGAGCTGTTTTTT. Complete variable domain (other parts from reference TRBV5-6 and TRBJ2-2): DAGVTQSPTHLIKTRGQQVTLRCSPKSGHDTVSWYQQALGQGPQFIFQYYEEEERQRGNFPDRFSGHQFPNYSSELNVNALLLGDSALYLCASRYRGHTGELFFGEGSRLTVL.